This T cell receptor (beta chain) was captured by sequencing in a study of blood T cell repertoires in COVID-19. Across the study: The United States, Italy and Spain were the sources of the acute and convalescent COVID-19 samples. The analysed material was cDNA or gDNA that came from T cells, B-cell-depleted T cells, or PBMCs.

Followed over time, Seattle patients had been enrolled while infection was active. Using immunoSEQ multiplex PCR, the repertoire was profiled, and TCRdb retains in-frame clones only, with some absent. Of roughly 570,000 clones listed, around nine tenths were seen once; the top ten hold around 8%. The CDR3 is made up of 16 amino acids. Trimming stripped 0 bases from V and 0 bases from J, with 11 bases between. Germline loops: CDR1 WNHNN, CDR2 SYGVQD (reference sequence). The receptor was derived from a woman in her forties or fifties with COVID-19, enrolled during active disease. The chain has TRBV10-1 and TRBJ1-1; tentatively, D is TRBD1 (6 bases). Material for sequencing was peripheral blood. In DNA form, the CDR3 reads TGCGCCAGCAGTGAGTCCCCGAGACAGGTGAACACTGAAGCTTTCTTT. Encoded protein: CASSESPRQVNTEAFF.